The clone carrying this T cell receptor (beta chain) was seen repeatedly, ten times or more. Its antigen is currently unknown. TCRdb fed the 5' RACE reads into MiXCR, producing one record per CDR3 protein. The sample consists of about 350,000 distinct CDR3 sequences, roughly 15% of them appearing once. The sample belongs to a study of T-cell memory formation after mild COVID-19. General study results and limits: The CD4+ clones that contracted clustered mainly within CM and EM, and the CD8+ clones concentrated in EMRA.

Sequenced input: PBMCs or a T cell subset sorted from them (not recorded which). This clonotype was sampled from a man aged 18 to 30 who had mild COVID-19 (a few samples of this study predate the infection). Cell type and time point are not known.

CDR3 sequence: CASSVDRGSPLHF. The CDR3 DNA reads TGCGCCAGCAGCGTAGACAGAGGTTCACCCCTCCACTTT. The chain recombines TRBV5-1 with TRBJ1-6; tentatively, D is TRBD1 (5 bases). Per germline, CDR1 SGHRS and CDR2 YFSETQ. V dropped 4 bases and J dropped 9 bases, with 11 bases sitting between them. CDR3 length equals 13 residues. Combining the CDR3 with reference TRBV5-1 and TRBJ1-6 gives the whole variable domain KAGVTQTPRYLIKTRGQQVTLSCSPISGHRSVSWYQQTPGQGLQFLFEYFSETQRNKGNFPGRFSGRQFSNSRSEMNVSTLELGDSALYLCASSVDRGSPLHFGNGTRLTVT.